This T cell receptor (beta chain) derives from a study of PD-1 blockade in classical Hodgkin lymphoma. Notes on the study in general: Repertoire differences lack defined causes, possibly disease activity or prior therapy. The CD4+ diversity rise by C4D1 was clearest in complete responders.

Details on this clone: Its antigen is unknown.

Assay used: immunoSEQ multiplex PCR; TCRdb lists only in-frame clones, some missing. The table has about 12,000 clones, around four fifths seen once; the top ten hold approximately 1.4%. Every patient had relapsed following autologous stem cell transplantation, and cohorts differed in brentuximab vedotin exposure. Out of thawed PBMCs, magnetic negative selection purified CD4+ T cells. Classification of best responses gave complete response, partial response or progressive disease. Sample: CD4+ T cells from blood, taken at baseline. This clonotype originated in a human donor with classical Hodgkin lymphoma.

The CDR3 DNA reads TGTGCCAGCAGCCCTACGGCGGGAACTGATACGCAGTATTTT. Translated, it gives CASSPTAGTDTQYF. The chain employs TRBV11-3 and TRBJ2-3, with D possibly being TRBD2 (6 bases). The V gene's germline CDR1 is SGHNT and CDR2 YENEEA. V was shortened by 5 bases and J by 6 bases, with 15 bases between the two germline ends. The CDR3 has 14 amino acids.